This passage covers 18 T cell receptor beta chains from one sample sequenced in a study of cytomegalovirus exposure and HLA in healthy donors. PCR primers comprised 60 Vbeta and 13 Jbeta primers. The protocol was immunoSEQ multiplex PCR, while the TCRdb copy is restricted to in-frame clones and leaves out a portion. The sample records fewer than 130,000 clones, over 60% being singletons. Sequencing input: PBMCs. Source of these receptors: an older woman in good health and CMV-seropositive.

This rearrangement joins TRBV6-4 to TRBJ1-5, with D possibly being TRBD1 (6 bases). V was shortened by 2 bases and J by 2 bases, with 7 bases between the two germline ends. This CDR3 comprises 14 residues. CDR1 is MRHNA and CDR2 is SNTAGT in the germline V gene. In nucleotides, the CDR3 is TGTGCCAGCAGTGACAGGGGGTGCAATCAGCCCCAGCATTTT. It codes for CASSDRGCNQPQHF.

The chain carries TRBV7-3 and TRBJ2-1; TRBD2 matches 10 bases. Germline trimming cut 3 bases from V and 8 bases from J; bases unmatched to any gene: 10. The CDR3 totals 16 residues. Germline CDR1 and CDR2: SGHTA and FQGTGA. CDR3 coding DNA: TGTGCCAGCAGCTTCCTAGCGGGAGTGTCCTCGGATGAGCAGTTCTTC. This sequence encodes CASSFLAGVSSDEQFF.

The gene calls are TRBV19 and TRBJ1-5, with 9 nucleotides matching TRBD1. CDR1 and CDR2 from the germline V gene are LNHDA and SQIVND (reference sequence). This CDR3 spans 16 amino acids. After removal of 3 bases from V and 3 bases from J, the junction contained 6 bases not matched to a gene. CDR3: CASSIDGQGYNQPQHF. DNA for the CDR3: TGTGCCAGTAGTATCGATGGACAGGGGTACAATCAGCCCCAGCATTTT.

The chain couples TRBV4-1 to TRBJ2-1, with TRBD2 matching 7 bases. V was clipped by 4 bases and J by 7 bases; unmatched bases: 7. Looked up from germline, CDR1 is MGHRA and CDR2 is YSYEKL. CDR3 size: 14 residues. This chain's CDR3 is CASSLYWGGNEQFF. The CDR3 DNA reads as TGCGCCAGCAGCCTTTACTGGGGGGGGAATGAGCAGTTCTTC.

This clone showed up just a few times. The chain is built from TRBV6-6 and TRBJ1-1; D gene unclear. The CDR3 length is 15 residues. V was clipped by 4 bases and J by 0 bases, with 12 bases between them. Per the germline V gene, CDR1 is MNHNY and CDR2 is SVGAGI (reference sequence). DNA of the CDR3: TGTGCCAGCAGTTCCACGGGATCCGTGAACACTGAAGCTTTCTTT. Protein product: CASSSTGSVNTEAFF.

V and J are TRBV7-8 and TRBJ2-3; no firm D call. This CDR3 comprises 14 residues. The V gene's germline CDR1 is SGHVS and CDR2 FQNEAQ. The V end lost 7 bases, the J end lost 2 bases, and 13 bases lay between the germline ends. The CDR3 sequence: CASTRSSFTDTQYF. DNA for the CDR3: TGTGCCAGCACCAGATCCTCCTTCACAGATACGCAGTATTTT.

The chain combines TRBV29-1 with TRBJ2-1; D might be TRBD2 (6 bases). The length of the CDR3 is 13 residues. V was clipped by 3 bases and J by 4 bases, with 10 bases between them. CDR1 and CDR2 (germline): SQVTM, ANQGSEA. The CDR3 is CSVEAGLYNEQFF. In nucleotides, the CDR3 is TGCAGCGTTGAGGCGGGACTTTACAATGAGCAGTTCTTC.

This chain uses TRBV28 with TRBJ2-3, with D maybe TRBD1 (6 bases). CDR3 length: 17 amino acids. The V end was cut by 4 bases, the J end by 0 bases, with 17 bases between. Looked up from germline, CDR1 is MDHEN and CDR2 is SYDVKM. The CDR3 nucleotides read TGTGCCAGCAGTTACGACTATGGGACAACTAGCACAGATACGCAGTATTTT. Translated, it gives CASSYDYGTTSTDTQYF.

The chain is built from TRBV7-3 and TRBJ2-1; a weak D match, TRBD1 (6 bases). V was cut by 5 bases and J by 5 bases, with 16 bases left in between. Germline-derived CDR1 and CDR2 are SGHTA and FQGTGA. The CDR3 has 15 residues. The DNA of the CDR3 is TGTGCCAGCAGCCCCGGACAGAGGCCCGACAATGAGCAGTTCTTC. This sequence encodes CASSPGQRPDNEQFF.

The rearrangement links TRBV5-6 to TRBJ2-3; 9 bases fit TRBD2. This CDR3 spans 12 amino acids. V was pared by 4 bases and J by 6 bases, with 0 bases of the junction left unmatched. Germline CDR1 and CDR2: SGHDT and YYEEEE. CDR3 residues: CASSGLADTQYF. In DNA, the CDR3 is TGTGCCAGCAGCGGACTAGCGGATACGCAGTATTTT.

The V and J genes are TRBV5-4 and TRBJ2-5; tentatively, D is TRBD1 (5 bases). Trimming removed 0 bases from V and 2 bases from J, with 8 bases in between. Germline CDR1 SGHNT, CDR2 YYREEE (reference sequence). CDR3 size: 14 residues. For the CDR3, the DNA is TGTGCCAGCAGCTTGGAACAGGCACAAGAGACCCAGTACTTC. This encodes CASSLEQAQETQYF. The variable domain in full, completed from reference TRBV5-4 and TRBJ2-5, reads ETGVTQSPTHLIKTRGQQVTLRCSSQSGHNTVSWYQQALGQGPQFIFQYYREEENGRGNFPPRFSGLQFPNYSSELNVNALELDDSALYLCASSLEQAQETQYFGPGTRLLVL.

The J gene is TRBJ1-5, the V gene TRBV27, with a weak D call TRBD1 (5 bases). V was trimmed by 0 bases and J by 2 bases, leaving 11 bases between them. Germline V gene sequence: CDR1 MNHEY, CDR2 SMNVEV (reference sequence). The CDR3 sequence is 16 residues long. CDR3 sequence (DNA): TGTGCCAGCAGTTTATCGGGGGGGATTGGCAATCAGCCCCAGCATTTT. Translation: CASSLSGGIGNQPQHF.

The chain joins TRBV28 to TRBJ1-2, with 10 bases that match TRBD1. V lost 5 bases and J lost 5; bases outside the gene matches: 8. Germline loops: CDR1 MDHEN, CDR2 SYDVKM. The CDR3 is 15 residues long. CDR3 residues: CASSPPGQGRYGYTF. CDR3 nucleotide sequence: TGTGCCAGCAGTCCGCCGGGACAGGGGAGGTATGGCTACACCTTC.

The rearrangement joins TRBV6-1 to TRBJ2-3; D is ambiguous. Germline V lookup: CDR1 MNHNS, CDR2 SASEGT. V was pared by 7 bases and J by 1 base, with 9 bases between. There are 13 residues in the CDR3. The CDR3, as DNA: TGTGCCAGCATGTACTTGGGCACAGATACGCAGTATTTT. Translated, it gives CASMYLGTDTQYF.

The chain joins TRBV5-6 to TRBJ1-5; D is ambiguous. CDR1 is SGHDT, CDR2 YYEEEE, per germline. V was cut by 0 bases and J by 0 bases, with 10 bases left in between. This CDR3 region has 16 residues. The CDR3 DNA reads as TGTGCCAGCAGCTTGGTCTTGCGGTATAGCAATCAGCCCCAGCATTTT. This encodes CASSLVLRYSNQPQHF.

V is TRBV6-6 and J is TRBJ1-1; D gene ambiguous. The length of the CDR3 is 13 residues. The ends were cut back, 1 base at V and 3 bases at J, with 6 bases in the middle. The germline CDR1 and CDR2 sequences are MNHNY and SVGAGI (reference sequence). The CDR3 spells CASSYYKYTEAFF. CDR3 coding DNA: TGTGCCAGCAGTTACTACAAGTACACTGAAGCTTTCTTT.

The chain employs TRBV7-9 and TRBJ2-3; a weak D match, TRBD2 (6 bases). V lost 4 bases and J lost 2, with 16 bases in between. The CDR3 loop spans 16 amino acids. Per the germline V gene, CDR1 is SEHNR and CDR2 is FQNEAQ (reference sequence). In nucleotides, the CDR3 is TGTGCCAGCAGCTCCCGGGACTCCCCATTCACAGATACGCAGTATTTT. Its translation is CASSSRDSPFTDTQYF.

The DNA of the CDR3 is TGTGCCTGGACCGGGACAGGGTACAATGAGCAGTTCTTC. This translates into CAWTGTGYNEQFF. J is TRBJ2-1 and V is TRBV30, with 9 bases matching TRBD1. J lost 4 bases, V lost 4 bases, and 2 bases had no gene match. There are 13 residues in the CDR3. CDR1 is GTSNPN and CDR2 is SVGIG in the germline V gene (reference sequence).